Listed below are T cell receptor beta chains from one sample, sequenced in a study of CD8 T cells in ankylosing spondylitis. MiXCR, run by TCRdb on the 5' RACE reads, gives a single entry per CDR3 protein. The table has around 150,000 distinct CDR3 sequences, under 55% seen once. Material for sequencing was synovial fluid, either unsorted or a sorted T cell fraction (not recorded which). The source of these receptors is a male donor with ankylosing spondylitis. Each CDR3 is given with its conserved first and last residue. A D gene is named only where the DNA matches it firmly. A row's size may be missing; if present it is once, few, many or a size class.

cdr3_aa	cdr3_nt	d_call	v_call	j_call	clone_size
CASSPEDELRGDTQYF	TGTGCCAGCAGCCCAGAGGATGAGCTGAGGGGTGATACGCAGTATTTT	-	TRBV7-9	TRBJ2-3	few
CASSYLTGFSEAFF	TGTGCCAGCAGTTACTTAACAGGGTTCTCTGAAGCTTTCTTT	-	TRBV6-5	TRBJ1-1	-
CASSLADPDSNQPQHF	TGTGCCAGCAGTTTAGCGGATCCGGATAGCAATCAGCCCCAGCATTTT	-	TRBV12-3/TRBV12-4	TRBJ1-5	-
CASSLSVAGESSGANVLTF	TGTGCCAGCAGCTTATCCGTGGCAGGCGAAAGCTCTGGGGCCAACGTCCTGACTTTC	-	TRBV11-1	TRBJ2-6	-
CASRPRTLYNEQFF	TGTGCCAGCAGGCCCAGGACCCTATACAATGAGCAGTTCTTC	-	TRBV6-1	TRBJ2-1	-
CASSLGQGIPLSYEQYF	TGTGCCAGCAGTTTGGGGCAGGGTATCCCTTTGTCCTACGAGCAGTACTTC	-	TRBV12-3/TRBV12-4	TRBJ2-7	once
CASSPGRVEAFF	TGTGCCAGCAGCCCGGGGCGGGTTGAAGCTTTCTTT	-	TRBV12-3/TRBV12-4	TRBJ1-1	-
CASSRSTYEQYF	TGTGCCAGCAGCCGTAGCACCTACGAGCAGTACTTC	-	TRBV7-9	TRBJ2-7	-
CASAPGLAGEGAVDEQFF	TGTGCCAGCGCCCCGGGACTAGCGGGAGAAGGGGCAGTGGATGAGCAGTTCTTC	TRBD2	TRBV25-1	TRBJ2-1	-
CASSLDPSGAQGELFF	TGTGCCAGCAGCTTAGATCCGAGCGGGGCCCAGGGGGAGCTGTTTTTT	TRBD2	TRBV7-2	TRBJ2-2	-
CSARGDRGETQYF	TGCAGTGCTAGAGGGGACAGGGGGGAGACCCAGTACTTC	TRBD1	TRBV20-1	TRBJ2-5	large
CASSSLAGVTEQYF	TGTGCCAGCAGTTCGCTAGCGGGAGTTACCGAGCAGTACTTC	TRBD2	TRBV28	TRBJ2-7	-
CASSLTQTGVNTEAFF	TGCGCCAGCAGCTTAACTCAAACAGGGGTGAACACTGAAGCTTTCTTT	TRBD1	TRBV5-1	TRBJ1-1	-
CASSLWAPPQFF	TGTGCCAGCAGCTTATGGGCACCTCCTCAGTTCTTC	-	TRBV7-9	TRBJ2-1	-
CASSPVVVCWAQYF	TGTGCCAGCAGCCCCGTGGTCGTCTGCTGGGCGCAGTACTTC	-	TRBV5-5	TRBJ2-7	-
CAWSERNSRGMNTEAFF	TGTGCCTGGAGTGAACGAAATTCCCGCGGTATGAACACTGAAGCTTTCTTT	-	TRBV30	TRBJ1-1	-
CASSEWGQGGQETQYF	TGTGCCAGCAGTGAATGGGGACAGGGGGGCCAAGAGACCCAGTACTTC	TRBD1	TRBV2	TRBJ2-5	few
CASSLGDNEQFF	TGTGCCAGCAGTTTAGGCGACAATGAGCAGTTCTTC	-	TRBV12-3/TRBV12-4	TRBJ2-1	many
CAISDGANTEAFF	TGTGCCATCAGTGATGGAGCGAACACTGAAGCTTTCTTT	-	TRBV10-3	TRBJ1-1	-
CASITRRPGGRDTQYF	TGTGCCAGCATTACACGGAGGCCAGGGGGCCGGGATACGCAGTATTTT	TRBD1	TRBV12-3/TRBV12-4	TRBJ2-3	-
CATRMSSEQFF	TGTGCCACTCGGATGAGCTCCGAGCAGTTCTTC	-	TRBV10-3	TRBJ2-1	-
CAWSGVAGVRPTDTQYF	TGTGCCTGGAGTGGGGTAGCGGGAGTACGTCCCACAGATACGCAGTATTTT	TRBD2	TRBV30	TRBJ2-3	few
CSANPQSDTITDTQYF	TGCAGTGCTAACCCTCAATCGGACACAATCACAGATACGCAGTATTTT	-	TRBV20-1	TRBJ2-3	once
CASTSSGVEETQYF	TGCGCCAGCACCTCTAGCGGAGTCGAAGAGACCCAGTACTTC	TRBD2	TRBV5-1	TRBJ2-5	-
CASSPGLASHEQYF	TGTGCCAGCAGTCCGGGACTAGCGTCCCACGAGCAGTACTTC	TRBD2	TRBV12-3/TRBV12-4	TRBJ2-7	-
CASRRDSIYGYTF	TGTGCCAGCAGACGGGACAGCATCTATGGCTACACCTTC	TRBD1	TRBV28	TRBJ1-2	once
CASSPERGRQETQYF	TGTGCCAGCTCACCGGAGCGGGGCCGGCAAGAGACCCAGTACTTC	TRBD2	TRBV18	TRBJ2-5	-
CASSPSRDSPLYEQYF	TGTGCCAGCTCACCGAGCCGGGACAGCCCACTCTACGAGCAGTACTTC	TRBD1	TRBV18	TRBJ2-7	few
CASSFPDSYEQYF	TGTGCCAGCAGTTTTCCTGACTCCTACGAGCAGTACTTC	-	TRBV12-3/TRBV12-4	TRBJ2-7	few
CSAPPRPQREAQKRFF	TGCAGTGCGCCTCCGAGGCCCCAGCGGGAGGCCCAGAAGCGGTTCTTC	TRBD2	TRBV20-1	TRBJ2-1	-
CASSQGYRRRTEAFF	TGCGCCAGCAGCCAAGGATACCGGCGGCGCACTGAAGCTTTCTTT	-	TRBV4-1	TRBJ1-1	-